This record looks at one T cell receptor (beta chain) sequence and its context. Antigen specificity is unknown. The germline CDR1 and CDR2 sequences are SGHNT and YENEEA. The CDR3 runs to 13 residues. Trimming pared 3 bases from V and 3 bases from J, leaving 9 bases between. TCR cDNA molecules each carried a unique molecular identifier. TCRdb fed the 5' RACE reads into MiXCR, producing one record per CDR3 protein. The sample holds around 120,000 distinct CDR3 sequences, more than 9% seen once. The data were obtained in a study of spatial heterogeneity in lung cancer. Study-wide context: The average appearance count of each unique TCR and UMI combination in raw reads was more than eight.

Time point of the sample: blood at routine non-recurrence follow-up after resection. Sequencing covered unsorted whole RNA taken from tumor, nontumor lung or frozen PBMC. Study conclusions and caveats: Ubiquitous expanded tumor TCRs were observed in blood more at resection than follow-up.

The rearrangement links TRBV11-3 to TRBJ2-7; D is tentatively TRBD1 or TRBD2 (5 bases each). This TCR derives from a male donor with early-stage non-small cell lung cancer. This material consisted of PBMCs, taken at follow-up. Here the CDR3 reads CASSFSGSYEQYF. In nucleotides, the CDR3 is TGTGCCAGCAGCTTTTCAGGGAGCTACGAGCAGTACTTC.